This TCR beta chain was obtained from a study of T cells in Graves' hyperthyroidism and ophthalmopathy. CDR1 is SSHAT and CDR2 is FNYEAQ in the germline V gene (reference sequence). The CDR3 runs 15 residues. About this clonotype itself: An end of the junction does not agree with germline; a read error may underlie this.

Using more than 7.5 ml of fresh peripheral blood, PBMCs were prepared. RNA transcripts provided the source from which TCR beta CDR3 regions were amplified. TCR CDR3 underwent first-round RT-PCR with the HTBI primer set. TCRdb reprocessed the multiplex PCR reads with MiXCR, giving one entry per CDR3 protein. The sample holds 340,000 or so distinct CDR3 sequences, 16% seen once. Material: blood. The genes are TRBV7-7 and TRBJ2-2; possible D gene TRBD2, 5 bases. The clonotype was recovered from a man aged 25-45 years with Graves' hyperthyroidism. In DNA form, the CDR3 reads TGTGCTAGCAGACCCGGACTGGCGAACACCGGGGAGCTGTTTTTT. Translation: CASRPGLANTGELFF.